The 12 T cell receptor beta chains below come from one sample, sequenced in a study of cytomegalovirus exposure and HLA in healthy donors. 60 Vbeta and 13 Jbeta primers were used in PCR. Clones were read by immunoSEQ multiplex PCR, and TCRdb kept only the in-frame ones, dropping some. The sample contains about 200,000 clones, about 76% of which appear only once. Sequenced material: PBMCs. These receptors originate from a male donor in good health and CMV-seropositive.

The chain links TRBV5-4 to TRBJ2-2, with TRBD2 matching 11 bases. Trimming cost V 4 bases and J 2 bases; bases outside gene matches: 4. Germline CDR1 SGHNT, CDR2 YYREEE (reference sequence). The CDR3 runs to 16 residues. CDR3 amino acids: CASSVAGGLNTGELFF. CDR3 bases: TGTGCCAGCAGCGTAGCGGGGGGGCTTAACACCGGGGAGCTGTTTTTT.

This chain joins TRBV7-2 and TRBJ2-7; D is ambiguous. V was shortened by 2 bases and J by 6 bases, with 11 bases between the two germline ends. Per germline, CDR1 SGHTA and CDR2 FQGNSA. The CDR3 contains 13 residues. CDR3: CASSLYRELEQYF. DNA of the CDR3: TGTGCCAGCAGCTTATACAGAGAGCTCGAGCAGTACTTC. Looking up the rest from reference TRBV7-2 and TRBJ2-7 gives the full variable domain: GAGVSQSPSNKVTEKGKDVELRCDPISGHTALYWYRQSLGQGLEFLIYFQGNSAPDKSGLPSDRFSAERTGGSVSTLTIQRTQQEDSAVYLCASSLYRELEQYFGPGTRLTVT.

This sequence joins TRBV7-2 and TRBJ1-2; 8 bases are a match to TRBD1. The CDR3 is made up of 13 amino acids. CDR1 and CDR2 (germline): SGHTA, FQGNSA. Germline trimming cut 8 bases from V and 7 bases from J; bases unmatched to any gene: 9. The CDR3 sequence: CASERTGRFGYTF. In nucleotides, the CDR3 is TGTGCCAGCGAACGGACAGGGAGGTTTGGCTACACCTTC. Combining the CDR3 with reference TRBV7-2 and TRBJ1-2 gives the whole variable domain GAGVSQSPSNKVTEKGKDVELRCDPISGHTALYWYRQSLGQGLEFLIYFQGNSAPDKSGLPSDRFSAERTGGSVSTLTIQRTQQEDSAVYLCASERTGRFGYTFGSGTRLTVV.

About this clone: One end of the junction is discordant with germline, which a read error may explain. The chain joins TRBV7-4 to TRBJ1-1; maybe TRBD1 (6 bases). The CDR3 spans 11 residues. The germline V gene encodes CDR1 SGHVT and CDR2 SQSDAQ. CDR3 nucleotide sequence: TGTGCCAGCAGTCTCCTATCCGGGACACTCTTT. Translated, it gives CASSLLSGTLF.

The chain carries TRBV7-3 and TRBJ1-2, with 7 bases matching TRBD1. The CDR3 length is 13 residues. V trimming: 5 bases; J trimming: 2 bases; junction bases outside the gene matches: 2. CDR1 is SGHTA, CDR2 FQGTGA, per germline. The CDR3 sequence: CASSTGQNYGYTF. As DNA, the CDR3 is TGTGCCAGCAGCACGGGACAGAACTATGGCTACACCTTC.

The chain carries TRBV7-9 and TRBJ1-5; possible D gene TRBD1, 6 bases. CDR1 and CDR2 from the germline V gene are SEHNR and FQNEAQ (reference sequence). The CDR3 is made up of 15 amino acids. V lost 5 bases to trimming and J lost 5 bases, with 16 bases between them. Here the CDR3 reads CASSPYRDTDQPQHF. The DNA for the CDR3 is TGTGCCAGCAGCCCATACCGGGACACCGATCAGCCCCAGCATTTT.

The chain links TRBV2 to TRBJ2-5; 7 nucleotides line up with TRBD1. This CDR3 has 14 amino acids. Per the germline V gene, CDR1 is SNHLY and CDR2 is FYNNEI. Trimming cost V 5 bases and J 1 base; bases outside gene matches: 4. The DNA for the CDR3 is TGTGCCAGCAGTCCGGACAGGAGCCAAGAGACCCAGTACTTC. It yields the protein CASSPDRSQETQYF.

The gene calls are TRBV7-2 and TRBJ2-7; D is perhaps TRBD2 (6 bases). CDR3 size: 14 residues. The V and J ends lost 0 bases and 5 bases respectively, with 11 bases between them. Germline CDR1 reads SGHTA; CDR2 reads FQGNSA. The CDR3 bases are TGTGCCAGCAGCTTAGCCAGCAGGGAGGACGAGCAGTACTTC. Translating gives CASSLASREDEQYF.

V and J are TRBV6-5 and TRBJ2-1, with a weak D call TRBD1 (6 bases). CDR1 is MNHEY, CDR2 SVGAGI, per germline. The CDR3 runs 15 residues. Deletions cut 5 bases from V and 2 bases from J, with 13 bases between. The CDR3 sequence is CASSQTGRTYNEQFF. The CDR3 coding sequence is TGTGCCAGCAGTCAGACAGGTCGGACCTACAATGAGCAGTTCTTC.

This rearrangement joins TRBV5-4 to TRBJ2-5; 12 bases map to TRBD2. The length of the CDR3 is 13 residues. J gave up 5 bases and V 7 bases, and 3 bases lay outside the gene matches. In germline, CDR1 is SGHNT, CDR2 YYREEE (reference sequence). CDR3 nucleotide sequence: TGTGCCAGCCGACTAGCGGGAGAGGAGACCCAGTACTTC. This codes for CASRLAGEETQYF.

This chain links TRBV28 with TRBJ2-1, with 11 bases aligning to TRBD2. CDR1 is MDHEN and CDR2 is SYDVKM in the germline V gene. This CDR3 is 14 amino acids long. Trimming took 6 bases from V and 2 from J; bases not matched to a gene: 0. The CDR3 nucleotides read TGTGCCAGCAGGGGACTAGCGGCCTACAATGAGCAGTTCTTC. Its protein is CASRGLAAYNEQFF.

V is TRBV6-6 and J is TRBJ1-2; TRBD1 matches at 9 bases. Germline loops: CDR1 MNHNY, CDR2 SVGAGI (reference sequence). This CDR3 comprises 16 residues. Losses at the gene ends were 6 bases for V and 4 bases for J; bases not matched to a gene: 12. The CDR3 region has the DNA TGTGCCAGCAGCCCCTCCCGGGACAGGGTTAGCTATGGCTACACCTTC. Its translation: CASSPSRDRVSYGYTF.